The 32 T cell receptor beta chains below come from one sample, sequenced in a study of identical twins. One entry per CDR3 protein results from TCRdb running MiXCR on the 5' RACE reads. The sample has roughly 690,000 distinct CDR3 sequences, 21% seen once. These same data were also listed under a study on T cells expressing NK-cell markers.

The sample taken for sequencing was PBMCs. The receptors stem from a woman aged 18-30 years in good health.

In this sample, this clonotype turned up a few times. This rearrangement joins TRBV7-8 to TRBJ2-7; 9 nucleotides align to TRBD1. Germline CDR1 is SGHVS and CDR2 is FQNEAQ. With V trimmed by 6 bases and J by 5 bases, 8 bases remained unmatched. This CDR3 comprises 14 residues. For the CDR3, the DNA is TGTGCCAGCAGTAGGGACAGGGTGGTCGACGAGCAGTACTTC. It is translated as CASSRDRVVDEQYF. The variable domain in full, with the rest retrieved from reference TRBV7-8 and TRBJ2-7, is GAGVSQSPRYKVAKRGQDVALRCDPISGHVSLFWYQQALGQGPEFLTYFQNEAQLDKSGLPSDRFFAERPEGSVSTLKIQRTQQEDSAVYLCASSRDRVVDEQYFGPGTRLTVT.

The chain couples TRBV7-2 to TRBJ1-2, with TRBD1 identical over 8 bases. The CDR3 is 16 amino acids. Trimming removed 4 bases from V and 4 bases from J; junction bases left unmatched: 11. The germline CDR1 and CDR2 sequences are SGHTA and FQGNSA. The CDR3 DNA reads as TGTGCCAGCAGCTCGACCGGGACAGGCCTTACCTATGGCTACACCTTC. It translates to CASSSTGTGLTYGYTF.

The rearrangement links TRBV5-6 to TRBJ2-3; 7 nucleotides agree with TRBD2. The CDR3 has 15 amino acids. With 0 bases clipped from V and 4 bases from J, the junction kept 5 bases outside the gene matches. The germline CDR1 and CDR2 sequences are SGHDT and YYEEEE. The CDR3 loop is CASSLAGLVADTQYF. CDR3 nucleotides: TGTGCCAGCAGCTTGGCTGGACTAGTCGCAGATACGCAGTATTTT. The whole variable domain, remainder taken from reference TRBV5-6 and TRBJ2-3, is DAGVTQSPTHLIKTRGQQVTLRCSPKSGHDTVSWYQQALGQGPQFIFQYYEEEERQRGNFPDRFSGHQFPNYSSELNVNALLLGDSALYLCASSLAGLVADTQYFGPGTRLTVL.

The V call is TRBV9, the J call TRBJ2-1, with TRBD2 identical over 9 bases. The V and J ends lost 0 bases and 5 bases, in that order; junction bases with no gene match: 3. Germline V gives CDR1 SGDLS, CDR2 YYNGEE. CDR3 length equals 15 residues. The CDR3: CASSVGSGSHNEQFF. Written as DNA, the CDR3 is TGTGCCAGCAGCGTAGGTAGCGGGAGCCACAATGAGCAGTTCTTC.

There are many counts of this clonotype. V gene TRBV6-1 combines with J gene TRBJ2-7, with TRBD2 matching over 8 bases. With 6 bases clipped from V and 3 bases from J, the junction kept 4 bases outside the gene matches. The CDR3 spans 13 residues. Germline values: CDR1 MNHNS, CDR2 SASEGT. CDR3 sequence: CASSKLAVYEQYF. The CDR3 region has the DNA TGTGCCAGCAGCAAACTAGCGGTCTACGAGCAGTACTTC.

This clonotype was counted at least ten times. This chain uses TRBV12-3 or TRBV12-4 with TRBJ2-5; 9 bases are a match to TRBD2. Germline trimming cut 7 bases from V and 5 bases from J; bases unmatched to any gene: 5. The CDR3 covers 13 residues. CDR3 sequence: CASKPTSGETQYF. Written as DNA, the CDR3 is TGTGCCAGCAAACCTACTAGCGGGGAGACCCAGTACTTC.

This clonotype occurred a few times. This sequence joins TRBV12-3 or TRBV12-4 and TRBJ2-3; D possibly uses TRBD1 or TRBD2 (5 bases each). The ends were cut back, 11 bases at V and 0 bases at J, with 18 bases in the middle. The CDR3 spans 15 residues. CDR3 sequence reads: CAGAPGRPSTDTQYF. DNA of the CDR3: TGTGCCGGTGCGCCGGGACGTCCGAGCACAGATACGCAGTATTTT.

This clonotype turned up a few times. V and J are TRBV9 and TRBJ2-7, with D perhaps matching TRBD1 or TRBD2 (6 bases each). The V gene lost 0 bases and the J gene lost 7 bases, with 11 bases spanning the gap. CDR1 SGDLS and CDR2 YYNGEE come from the germline V gene. CDR3 length: 13 residues. CDR3 bases: TGTGCCAGCAGCGTAGCGATAGGGGGGGAGCAGTACTTC. Translating it yields CASSVAIGGEQYF.

In this sample, this clonotype turned up a few times. This chain uses TRBV2 with TRBJ1-4; D ambiguous. CDR1 SNHLY and CDR2 FYNNEI come from the germline V gene. Between the trimmed V and J ends, which lost 8 bases and 7 bases, there was a span of 11 bases. The CDR3 loop spans 12 amino acids. The CDR3 region has the DNA TGTGCCAGCTCCCCGGAAGGTGAAAAACTGTTTTTT. As protein: CASSPEGEKLFF.

This clonotype was recorded a few times. V usage is TRBV20-1 and J usage is TRBJ2-3; 9 positions match TRBD2. Germline V gene lookup returns CDR1 DFQATT and CDR2 SNEGSKA (reference sequence). After removal of 3 bases from V and 5 bases from J, the junction contained 12 bases not matched to a gene. The CDR3 runs 16 residues. CDR3 residues: CSASGEIAGVGDTQYF. CDR3 DNA: TGCAGTGCTAGTGGGGAAATAGCGGGAGTGGGAGATACGCAGTATTTT.

A few counts support this clonotype. This sequence joins TRBV29-1 and TRBJ2-5, with 8 bases matching TRBD2. Per germline, CDR1 SQVTM and CDR2 ANQGSEA. Trimming cost V 5 bases and J 4 bases; bases outside gene matches: 9. This CDR3 comprises 14 residues. The chain's CDR3 is CSVNREGVRETQYF. CDR3 nucleotide sequence: TGCAGCGTTAACCGGGAGGGAGTTAGAGAGACCCAGTACTTC.

In its sample, this clonotype was seen many times. The chain couples TRBV20-1 to TRBJ2-3; D possibly corresponds to TRBD2 (5 bases). The length of the CDR3 is 15 residues. Germline values: CDR1 DFQATT, CDR2 SNEGSKA (reference sequence). Trimming cost V 4 bases and J 6 bases, with 20 bases left between them. CDR3 nucleotide sequence: TGCAGTGCTAAGGGAGTTTTTGGCTCTTCGGATACGCAGTATTTT. Translating gives CSAKGVFGSSDTQYF.

The chain has TRBV5-4 and TRBJ2-3, with D unresolved. V was shortened by 4 bases and J by 5 bases, with 17 bases between the two germline ends. The CDR3 loop spans 15 amino acids. Germline V lookup: CDR1 SGHNT, CDR2 YYREEE (reference sequence). This chain's CDR3 is CASSPSAYLGDTQYF. The CDR3 DNA reads TGTGCCAGCAGCCCCTCCGCCTACCTCGGAGATACGCAGTATTTT.

V usage is TRBV4-3 and J usage is TRBJ2-7, with a tentative D call TRBD2 (5 bases). The CDR3 loop spans 15 amino acids. Trimming took 3 bases from V and 1 from J, leaving 13 bases between them. Germline assignment: CDR1 LGHNA and CDR2 YSLEER. The CDR3 here is CASSQDKRRSYEQYF. The DNA of the CDR3 is TGCGCCAGCAGCCAGGATAAGCGGAGGTCCTACGAGCAGTACTTC.

This CDR3 reads CASGLAGLNEQFF. CDR3 coding DNA: TGCGCCAGCGGACTAGCGGGCCTTAATGAGCAGTTCTTC. V is TRBV10-2 and J is TRBJ2-1, with 11 bases identical to TRBD2. The V and J ends lost 8 bases and 7 bases, in that order; junction bases with no gene match: 4. The CDR3 runs to 13 residues. Germline-derived CDR1 and CDR2 are WSHSY and SAAADI.

This clonotype was observed a handful of times. The CDR3 is CASSPDRGYYGYTF. For the CDR3, the DNA is TGTGCCAGCAGTCCGGACAGGGGGTACTATGGCTACACCTTC. The chain employs TRBV12-3 or TRBV12-4 and TRBJ1-2, with 10 bases identical to TRBD1. The CDR3 spans 14 residues. After removal of 5 bases from V and 3 bases from J, the junction contained 3 bases not matched to a gene.

The sample holds a few counts of this clonotype. Here the CDR3 reads CASSDGGTQNTGELFF. Written as DNA, the CDR3 is TGTGCCAGCAGCGATGGAGGGACACAGAACACCGGGGAGCTGTTTTTT. The rearrangement uses TRBV7-9 and TRBJ2-2; TRBD1 or TRBD2 may be the D gene (6 bases each). CDR1 is SEHNR, CDR2 FQNEAQ, per germline (reference sequence). Trimming shortened V by 5 bases and J by 1 base, and 14 bases separated the two germline ends. The CDR3 runs to 16 residues.

The rearrangement joins TRBV12-3 or TRBV12-4 to TRBJ2-1; TRBD1 is a possible D gene (6 bases). The ends were cut back, 4 bases at V and 3 bases at J, with 13 bases in the middle. CDR3 size: 15 residues. The CDR3 loop reads CASSSQGLDYNEQFF. The CDR3 nucleotides are TGTGCCAGCAGTTCCCAGGGGTTGGACTACAATGAGCAGTTCTTC.

The chain has TRBV20-1 and TRBJ2-7, with a weak D call TRBD2 (5 bases). Germline V gene sequence: CDR1 DFQATT, CDR2 SNEGSKA (reference sequence). The CDR3 spans 12 residues. The V and J ends lost 3 bases and 2 bases respectively, with 8 bases between them. CDR3 nucleotides: TGCAGTGCTAGCGGGGATACCTACGAGCAGTACTTC. Protein product: CSASGDTYEQYF.

J is TRBJ2-1 and V is TRBV20-1; D may be TRBD2 (6 bases). The CDR3 has 15 residues. Trimming cost V 2 bases and J 1 base, with 12 bases left between them. Germline assignment: CDR1 DFQATT and CDR2 SNEGSKA (reference sequence). CDR3 sequence (DNA): TGCAGTGCTAGAATACCGGGGGTATCCTACAATGAGCAGTTCTTC. It yields the protein CSARIPGVSYNEQFF.

This clonotype was counted between two and nine times. The chain combines TRBV14 with TRBJ2-1; D remains unclear. Germline loops: CDR1 SGHDN, CDR2 FVKESK. Trimming took 0 bases from V and 8 from J, leaving 14 bases between them. CDR3 length equals 15 residues. The chain's CDR3 is CASSQDVSVRDEQFF. The CDR3 DNA sequence: TGTGCCAGCAGCCAAGATGTAAGCGTCCGAGATGAGCAGTTCTTC.

This clonotype turned up a few times. The chain links TRBV25-1 to TRBJ2-1, with a tentative D call TRBD1 (6 bases). V was trimmed by 4 bases and J by 8 bases, leaving 21 bases between them. This CDR3 region has 16 residues. Germline lookup yields CDR1 MGHDK and CDR2 SYGVNS. CDR3 loop: CASSGRGTSDRDEQFF. The CDR3 DNA follows: TGTGCCAGCAGTGGCCGAGGGACATCTGATCGGGATGAGCAGTTCTTC.

This clonotype has just a few counts. This sequence joins TRBV9 and TRBJ1-4; D gene unclear. V dropped 0 bases and J dropped 2 bases, with 8 bases sitting between them. CDR3 length: 15 amino acids. Germline V lookup: CDR1 SGDLS, CDR2 YYNGEE. CDR3 in DNA: TGTGCCAGCAGCGTAGGCGGAGGGACTAATGAAAAACTGTTTTTT. It translates to CASSVGGGTNEKLFF.

This clonotype was counted only a few times. The chain uses TRBV30 and TRBJ2-1; 13 positions match TRBD2. The junction had 1 base not matched to a gene; V was cut back by 0 bases and J by 8 bases. Germline V gene lookup returns CDR1 GTSNPN and CDR2 SVGIG (reference sequence). The CDR3 is 14 amino acids. The DNA for the CDR3 is TGTGCCTGGAGTGTACTAGCGGGAGGGGATGAGCAGTTCTTC. This sequence encodes CAWSVLAGGDEQFF.

This clonotype has ten or more counts. The rearrangement joins TRBV15 to TRBJ2-3; D possibly corresponds to TRBD2 (6 bases). The CDR3 runs 18 residues. Germline loops: CDR1 LNHNV, CDR2 YYDKDF (reference sequence). V was clipped by 0 bases and J by 5 bases, with 21 bases between them. CDR3 sequence: CATSREKAAGGARDTQYF. The CDR3 bases are TGTGCCACCAGCAGAGAGAAAGCAGCGGGTGGGGCAAGAGATACGCAGTATTTT.

This clonotype came up once. The chain recombines TRBV7-9 with TRBJ2-7; D perhaps matches TRBD2 (6 bases). V was cut by 9 bases and J by 1 base, with 13 bases left in between. The CDR3 sequence is 13 residues long. Germline V gives CDR1 SEHNR, CDR2 FQNEAQ (reference sequence). Written as DNA, the CDR3 is TGTGCCAGTCGAGACGGGACTTCCTACGAGCAGTACTTC. It codes for CASRDGTSYEQYF.

This clonotype was found a few times. This chain links TRBV6-1 with TRBJ1-2, with 8 bases identical to TRBD1. CDR1 is MNHNS and CDR2 is SASEGT in the germline V gene. With V trimmed by 4 bases and J by 7 bases, 8 bases remained unmatched. CDR3 length: 14 amino acids. For the CDR3, the DNA is TGTGCCAGCAGTGTGTCCAGGGGGCCCGGTGGCTACACCTTC. Translated: CASSVSRGPGGYTF.

The V and J genes are TRBV10-3 and TRBJ1-2; tentative D call: TRBD1 (5 bases). V was cut by 8 bases and J by 0 bases, with 7 bases left in between. Looked up from germline, CDR1 is ENHRY and CDR2 is SYGVKD. The CDR3 runs 12 residues. The CDR3 spells CAIGAANYGYTF. The CDR3 DNA reads as TGTGCCATCGGGGCTGCTAACTATGGCTACACCTTC.

As to this clonotype: This could be a read error, since a much larger clone is one nucleotide away. The chain couples TRBV27 to TRBJ2-7; no definite D call. CDR1 and CDR2 from the germline V gene are MNHEY and SMNVEV (reference sequence). The CDR3 extends over 14 amino acids. V was cut by 5 bases and J by 1 base, with 12 bases left in between. CDR3 bases: TGTGCCAGCAGTACCCAACTGGTGTCCTACGAGCAGTACTTC. It specifies CASSTQLVSYEQYF.

The chain carries TRBV7-2 and TRBJ2-7, with D possibly being TRBD1 (6 bases). The CDR3 is 15 amino acids. Germline V CDR1 and CDR2: SGHTA, FQGNSA. V lost 0 bases, J lost 2 bases, and 11 bases lay in between. Here the CDR3 DNA reads TGTGCCAGCAGCTTAGCGGGGACACCGACCTACGAGCAGTACTTC. Protein: CASSLAGTPTYEQYF. Combining the CDR3 with reference TRBV7-2 and TRBJ2-7 gives the whole variable domain GAGVSQSPSNKVTEKGKDVELRCDPISGHTALYWYRQSLGQGLEFLIYFQGNSAPDKSGLPSDRFSAERTGGSVSTLTIQRTQQEDSAVYLCASSLAGTPTYEQYFGPGTRLTVT.

This clonotype was seen at least ten times. V is TRBV7-2 and J is TRBJ2-7, with D hard to call. The CDR3 has 13 residues. The V gene lost 0 bases and the J gene lost 2 bases, with 5 bases spanning the gap. The V gene's germline CDR1 is SGHTA and CDR2 FQGNSA. The CDR3 is CASSLAVPYEQYF. In nucleotides, the CDR3 is TGTGCCAGCAGCTTAGCGGTACCCTACGAGCAGTACTTC.

This clonotype was recorded at least ten times. The chain combines TRBV5-8 with TRBJ2-7; TRBD1 or TRBD2 may be the D gene (5 bases each). Looked up from germline, CDR1 is SGHTS and CDR2 is YDEGEE. The CDR3 length is 16 residues. The V gene lost 1 base and the J gene lost 4 bases, with 18 bases spanning the gap. DNA of the CDR3: TGTGCCAGCAGCTTGAGGGACCCAGGGAGTTCATACGAGCAGTACTTC. It encodes CASSLRDPGSSYEQYF.